The present entry profiles one TCR beta chain with its context. Clones were read by immunoSEQ multiplex PCR, and TCRdb kept only the in-frame ones, dropping some. The sample yields about 270,000 clones, approximately 82% seen once. The entry originates in a study of blood T cell repertoires in COVID-19. About the research overall: COVID-19 samples collected from the United States, Italy and Spain covered acute and convalescent phases.

The ends were cut back, 1 base at V and 8 bases at J, with 8 bases in the middle. The CDR3 loop spans 13 amino acids. Germline CDR1 and CDR2: LGHDT and YNNKEL (reference sequence). This TCR came from a young woman with acute or convalescent COVID-19. The sequencing sample was made of peripheral blood. The rearrangement uses TRBV3-1 (or the pseudogene TRBV3-2) and TRBJ1-4; D is unclear. The CDR3 DNA follows: TGTGCCAGCAGCCAAGGTTCCAGGGAAAAACTGTTTTTT. Protein sequence: CASSQGSREKLFF.